These T cell receptor beta chains were read from a single sample in a study of blood T cell repertoires in COVID-19. Using immunoSEQ multiplex PCR, the repertoire was profiled, and TCRdb retains in-frame clones only, with some absent. This sample has 350,000 to 400,000 clones, with more than 75% found just once. Source material: PBMCs or T cells enriched from blood (not recorded which). The receptors stem from a woman in her thirties who had recovered from COVID-19. Each CDR3 is given without its conserved first and last residue. The D gene is left open where the match is weak.

v_call d_call cdr3_aa
TRBV27 - ASSRWNTEAF
TRBV5-1 TRBD2 ASSWTSGENTGELF
TRBV7-7 TRBD2 ASSLGLSGGAETQY
TRBV2 TRBD1 ASSEGGTGGIEQF
TRBV6-5 - ASTQDNSLGGYT
TRBV13 TRBD2 ASSLGPERTRLTPQY
TRBV2 - ASRVDSSSGNTIY
TRBV6-5 TRBD2 ASSFSGPTSTDTQY
TRBV13 TRBD1 ASSLVGVGQGASAF
TRBV27 - ASSPTGIYIQY
TRBV5-6 - ASSLGQLNEKLF
TRBV29-1 TRBD2 SAETSGGSVREY
TRBV5-1 TRBD1 ASSLLQGVGSYNEQF
TRBV18 TRBD1 ASSPEQGAGGYT
TRBV7-6 - ASSLGGIFTGELF
TRBV2 - ASSSQGSSGNTIY
TRBV19 - ASKESATANTGELF
TRBV5-1 - ASSLRTGSSYEQY
TRBV15 - ATSTDRLNYGYT
TRBV7-2 - ASSSSYALSYEQY
TRBV5-1 - ASSPDSGINQPQH
TRBV5-5 - ASSLTGLSSYEQY
TRBV24-1 TRBD2 ATSDPSGVNEQF
TRBV6-5 - ASSYWDNSYEQY
TRBV19 - ASSIADGYT
TRBV7-3 TRBD1 ASSSFQGVPYGYT
TRBV7-2 - ASSLGGGASTEAF
TRBV7-9 - ASSWTGIEMNEQF